The T cell receptor (beta chain) under discussion was sequenced for a study of monozygotic twins with inflammatory bowel disease. The CDR3 has 14 residues. Germline lookup yields CDR1 SGHRS and CDR2 YFSETQ. It was 3,000 to 3,500 ng of total RNA that each TCR library used. TCRdb reprocessed the 5' RACE reads; each CDR3 protein has one entry and no DNA is given. The ten top clones account for 2% to 2.5%, within a sample of fewer than 350,000 distinct CDR3 sequences. Sequencing used blood. This TCR derives from a human donor with ulcerative colitis or Crohn's disease, or a healthy co-twin of an affected twin (not recorded which). The chain joins TRBV5-1 to TRBJ2-1; TCRdb gives TRBD1 as the D gene, but with no DNA this cannot be confirmed. CDR3 in amino acids: CASSLVLGGGEQFF.